The clone carrying this T cell receptor beta chain was recorded a few times. Its antigen is not known. MiXCR, applied by TCRdb to the RT-PCR reads, yields one record per CDR3 protein. The data show over 150,000 distinct CDR3 sequences, under 13% seen once. This entry is derived from a study of response to subunit inactivated influenza vaccine. Overall study findings and caveats: It was suggested by the authors that few new T cells are recruited by each seasonal influenza vaccination.

Germline loops: CDR1 SGHVS, CDR2 FQNEAQ. Trimming cost V 5 bases and J 10 bases; bases outside gene matches: 4. The CDR3 sequence is 13 residues long. The origin of this receptor is a man in his fifties who received an inactivated influenza vaccine. The sequenced sample was non-naive T cells sorted from PBMCs, obtained roughly 46 days after vaccination. The chain carries TRBV7-8 and TRBJ1-6; 8 bases agree with TRBD1. Here the CDR3 reads CASSPGQASPLHF. For the CDR3, the DNA is TGTGCCAGCAGCCCGGGACAGGCCTCACCCCTCCACTTT.